This T cell receptor (beta chain) was identified during a study of beta chain features in type 1 diabetes. On the study more broadly: Across every sample, 107,917,701 sorted cells were examined in total.

Expressed TCRB transcripts got sequenced, as all isolated RNA was reverse transcribed. Some clones are missing from TCRdb's copy, which holds only in-frame ones; the method was immunoSEQ multiplex PCR. In the table there are 240,000 or so clones, around 68% of which are singletons. Input material: naive CD4+ T cells from blood. The clonotype comes from a young man in good health.

The CDR3 DNA follows: TGCGCCAGCAGCTTGGTAGGGGCTGGGGCCAACGTCCTGACTTTC. It encodes CASSLVGAGANVLTF. The V and J genes are TRBV5-1 and TRBJ2-6, with a tentative D call TRBD1 (5 bases). Trimming took 0 bases from V and 2 from J, leaving 6 bases between them. The CDR3 has 15 residues. Germline V gene lookup returns CDR1 SGHRS and CDR2 YFSETQ. The variable domain in full, completed from reference TRBV5-1 and TRBJ2-6, reads KAGVTQTPRYLIKTRGQQVTLSCSPISGHRSVSWYQQTPGQGLQFLFEYFSETQRNKGNFPGRFSGRQFSNSRSEMNVSTLELGDSALYLCASSLVGAGANVLTFGAGSRLTVL.